These T cell receptor beta chains were read from a single sample in a study of blood T cell repertoires in COVID-19. Data came from immunoSEQ multiplex PCR; TCRdb stores just in-frame clones and leaves some out. The table records about 140,000 clones, about 80% of them present only once. The sample comprised peripheral blood. The receptor source for this set is a human donor in a cohort sampled during active COVID-19. Both conserved end residues are part of each CDR3. Fields, in order: D gene, J gene, V gene, CDR3 protein. A D gene is named only where the DNA matches it firmly.

d_call: TRBD2; j_call: TRBJ2-7; v_call: TRBV5-1; cdr3_aa: CASSPRLAGGYEQYF
d_call: TRBD1; j_call: TRBJ2-1; v_call: TRBV19; cdr3_aa: CASDDRGRGPNEQFF
d_call: TRBD1; j_call: TRBJ2-3; v_call: TRBV24-1; cdr3_aa: CATSDSSGTGRTDTQYF
d_call: NA; j_call: TRBJ1-2; v_call: TRBV7-3; cdr3_aa: CASSPNRVEGYTF
d_call: NA; j_call: TRBJ1-6; v_call: TRBV10-3; cdr3_aa: CAIGSSYNSPLHF
d_call: TRBD1; j_call: TRBJ1-1; v_call: TRBV6-5; cdr3_aa: CASSPRTGGFAEAFF
d_call: NA; j_call: TRBJ1-5; v_call: TRBV19; cdr3_aa: CASRGGTDQPQHF
d_call: NA; j_call: TRBJ1-5; v_call: TRBV24-1; cdr3_aa: CATSVQGNQPQHF
d_call: TRBD2; j_call: TRBJ2-7; v_call: TRBV5-1; cdr3_aa: CASSSTSGAYEQYF
d_call: TRBD1; j_call: TRBJ1-5; v_call: TRBV5-5; cdr3_aa: CASSMDRGNQPQHF
d_call: NA; j_call: TRBJ1-4; v_call: TRBV4-1; cdr3_aa: CASSQEGGRRGNEKLFF
d_call: NA; j_call: TRBJ1-2; v_call: TRBV23-1; cdr3_aa: CASSQSGDSMPAGYTF
d_call: TRBD2; j_call: TRBJ2-5; v_call: TRBV6-6; cdr3_aa: CASSPSGVQETQYF
d_call: NA; j_call: TRBJ2-3; v_call: TRBV3-1/TRBV3-2; cdr3_aa: CASSQEAGSSTDTQYF
d_call: TRBD1; j_call: TRBJ1-1; v_call: TRBV30; cdr3_aa: CAWGGTGGADTEAFF
d_call: TRBD2; j_call: TRBJ2-7; v_call: TRBV27; cdr3_aa: CASSRREGRYEQYF
d_call: TRBD1; j_call: TRBJ2-3; v_call: TRBV11-3; cdr3_aa: CASSSDRDQGGADTQYF
d_call: TRBD1; j_call: TRBJ2-7; v_call: TRBV18; cdr3_aa: CASSPGQGSYEQYF
d_call: TRBD2; j_call: TRBJ2-7; v_call: TRBV4-1; cdr3_aa: CASSQVPAGGTSYEQYF
d_call: TRBD1; j_call: TRBJ1-1; v_call: TRBV18; cdr3_aa: CASSPQDRWAFF
d_call: NA; j_call: TRBJ2-7; v_call: TRBV7-2; cdr3_aa: CASSLLYEQYF
d_call: TRBD1; j_call: TRBJ2-6; v_call: TRBV28; cdr3_aa: CASSPPGQGISGANVLTF
d_call: TRBD2; j_call: TRBJ2-2; v_call: TRBV12-5; cdr3_aa: CASGSGTSGSTGELFF
d_call: TRBD1; j_call: TRBJ2-7; v_call: TRBV5-5; cdr3_aa: CASSFSDRVAYHEQYF
d_call: NA; j_call: TRBJ1-5; v_call: TRBV6-4; cdr3_aa: CASRSPEEKPNQPQHF
d_call: NA; j_call: TRBJ1-3; v_call: TRBV18; cdr3_aa: CASSPLDLAGPPIGNTIYF
d_call: NA; j_call: TRBJ2-5; v_call: TRBV29-1; cdr3_aa: CSMRPQGGETQYF